Listed below are T cell receptor beta chains from one sample, sequenced in a study of control samples from healthy donors and cancer patients. The assay was immunoSEQ multiplex PCR, and TCRdb's table has in-frame clones only and misses some. The sample shows tens of thousands of clones, approximately 95% of them seen only once. Sequenced sample: blood. The receptors originated from a woman aged 25 to 39 in good health. Each CDR3 is given with its conserved first and last residue. Each record gives: V gene, clone size, D gene, J gene, CDR3 DNA, CDR3 protein. D genes are given only for firm matches. Only some rows state a clone size, as once, few, many or a class for expanded clones.

>TRBV19|once|NA|TRBJ2-7
TGTGCCAGTGCCGGGGCACCCTTCTACGAGCAGTACTTC
CASAGAPFYEQYF
>TRBV5-8|NA|TRBD1|TRBJ2-2
TGTGCCAGCAGCTTGGGGCAGGGGGACGGCACCGGGGAGCTGTTTTTT
CASSLGQGDGTGELFF
>TRBV29-1|NA|TRBD2|TRBJ2-1
TGCAGCGTTGAAAGGGTTAGCGGGAGCCATGATGATGAGCAGTTCTTC
CSVERVSGSHDDEQFF
>TRBV4-1|NA|TRBD1|TRBJ1-3
TGCGCCAGCAGCCAAGAGGGCTGGACAGGGACTGGAAACACCATATATTTT
CASSQEGWTGTGNTIYF
>TRBV28|NA|NA|TRBJ2-7
TGTGCCAGCCAGTCCATTATCTCCTACGAGCAGTACTTC
CASQSIISYEQYF
>TRBV15|NA|NA|TRBJ1-5
TGTGCCACCAGCAGGTGGGGCCGCTCCCATAGCAATCAGCCCCAGCATTTT
CATSRWGRSHSNQPQHF
>TRBV19|few|NA|TRBJ1-2
TGTGCCAGTAAGAAGGCAGGAGATTCCAGAGGTGGCTACACCTTC
CASKKAGDSRGGYTF
>TRBV9|NA|NA|TRBJ1-1
TGTGCCAGCAGCGATGGGGACGGCGGCACTGAAGCTTTCTTT
CASSDGDGGTEAFF
>TRBV5-1|NA|NA|TRBJ1-2
TGCGCCAGCAGCTTTCGAGGTTTTGATCTGGATGGCTACACCTTC
CASSFRGFDLDGYTF
>TRBV18|NA|TRBD1|TRBJ1-2
TGTGCCAGCTCACCAGACAGGGCGAGAAACTATGGCTACACCTTC
CASSPDRARNYGYTF
>TRBV4-1|NA|TRBD2|TRBJ2-1
TGCGCCAGCAGCCAAGTGCTCGGGACTAGCGGCTACAATGAGCAGTTCTTC
CASSQVLGTSGYNEQFF
>TRBV19|NA|NA|TRBJ2-1
TGTGCCAGTAGTATAGAGGGAACAGGGAGCTCCTACAATGAGCAGTTCTTC
CASSIEGTGSSYNEQFF
>TRBV5-6|NA|TRBD1|TRBJ1-6
TGTGCCAGCAGCTCCAGGGGGCAGGGGCCCAACTATAATTCACCCCTCCACTTT
CASSSRGQGPNYNSPLHF
>TRBV19|NA|NA|TRBJ2-2
TGTGCCAGTAGTATTTCGAGGAGCGGAACCGGGGAGCTGTTTTTT
CASSISRSGTGELFF
>TRBV18|NA|NA|TRBJ2-5
TGTGCCAGCTCACCACGGCTAGATCAAGAGACCCAGTACTTC
CASSPRLDQETQYF
>TRBV7-8|NA|NA|TRBJ1-1
TGTGCCAGCAGCCAAGGCGTGAGGAGAGAAGCTTTCTTT
CASSQGVRREAFF
>TRBV6-4|NA|TRBD1|TRBJ1-6
TGTGCCAGCAGTACCGCGGCAGGGGGTGATTCACCCCTCCACTTT
CASSTAAGGDSPLHF
>TRBV5-8|NA|NA|TRBJ1-5
TGTGCCAGCAGCCCGGAGGGTCAGCCCCAGCATTTT
CASSPEGQPQHF
>TRBV18|NA|NA|TRBJ2-7
TGTGCCAGCTCACCGTCGGGCTCTCGGGGCGAGCAGTACTTC
CASSPSGSRGEQYF
>TRBV5-1|NA|TRBD1|TRBJ1-2
TGCGCCAGCAGCTTGGGGGACAGGGGGAGCGGCTACACCTTC
CASSLGDRGSGYTF
>TRBV5-6|NA|NA|TRBJ1-5
TGTGCCAGCAGCAGGGTCGGTCAGCCCCAGCATTTT
CASSRVGQPQHF
>TRBV10-3|NA|TRBD1|TRBJ1-3
TGTGCCATCAGTCTGGACAGGGGGCCTGGAAACACCATATATTTT
CAISLDRGPGNTIYF
>TRBV6-2/TRBV6-3|NA|TRBD2|TRBJ2-3
TGTGCCAGCAGTTACTGGGGCGGGGGGGCAGATACGCAGTATTTT
CASSYWGGGADTQYF
>TRBV18|NA|NA|TRBJ2-7
TGTGCCAGCTCCACCCGGTCATCCAACTCCTACGAGCAGTACTTC
CASSTRSSNSYEQYF
>TRBV5-8|NA|NA|TRBJ1-2
TGTGCCAGCAGCCCATTGGGGGTGCAAGGCTACACCTTC
CASSPLGVQGYTF
>TRBV6-5|NA|NA|TRBJ1-2
TGTGCCAGCACCAACCTGGGGACACTACAGAGGGGCTACACCTTC
CASTNLGTLQRGYTF
>TRBV7-9|NA|TRBD1|TRBJ1-1
TGTGCCAGCAGCGCGAAAGAGGGGACAGGGACCCTGAACACTGAAGCTTTCTTT
CASSAKEGTGTLNTEAFF
>TRBV11-3|once|NA|TRBJ2-2
TGTGCCAGCAGCTCACATACCGGGGAGCTGTTTTTT
CASSSHTGELFF
>TRBV30|NA|NA|TRBJ1-1
TGTGCCTGGACCCCGGGACCCATGGTTGAAGCTTTCTTT
CAWTPGPMVEAFF
>TRBV11-2|NA|NA|TRBJ1-2
TGTGCCACCGGGGGTTACAACTATGGCTACACCTTC
CATGGYNYGYTF
>TRBV3-1/TRBV3-2|NA|TRBD1|TRBJ2-7
TGTGCCAGCAGCAAACAGGGGGGTACCTACGAGCAGTACTTC
CASSKQGGTYEQYF
>TRBV4-1|NA|NA|TRBJ2-1
TGCGCCAGCAGCCAAGCGTATCGGTCAAATTACAATGAGCAGTTCTTC
CASSQAYRSNYNEQFF
>TRBV28|NA|NA|TRBJ2-6
TGTGCCAGCAGTCCGCGGGACAGACCTTTCTCTGGGGCCAACGTCCTGACTTTC
CASSPRDRPFSGANVLTF
>TRBV11-3|NA|NA|TRBJ1-1
TGTGCCAGCAGCTTAGAGCGGGGCAGGAACACTGAAGCTTTCTTT
CASSLERGRNTEAFF
>TRBV29-1|NA|NA|TRBJ1-2
TGCAGCGTAACGGCGGCTAACTATGGCTACACCTTC
CSVTAANYGYTF
>TRBV7-2|NA|NA|TRBJ1-2
TGTGCCAGGGCAGCCCCAAATCCTAACTATGGCTACACCTTC
CARAAPNPNYGYTF
>TRBV18|NA|NA|TRBJ1-1
TGTGCCAGCTCACCACGGGACACGAGGTCGAACACTGAAGCTTTCTTT
CASSPRDTRSNTEAFF
>TRBV27|NA|TRBD2|TRBJ2-3
TGTGCCAGCAGTTTCCGCGGGACTAACCCCACAGATACGCAGTATTTT
CASSFRGTNPTDTQYF
>TRBV6-4|once|NA|TRBJ1-5
TGTGCCAGCGGAGGCATGGCGGTGGGCAATCAGCCCCAGCATTTT
CASGGMAVGNQPQHF